This T cell receptor (beta chain) was sequenced during a study of Tregs in tolerant kidney transplant recipients. General study findings and limits: This study did not directly address biological reproducibility. The most relevant donor-specific Treg TCRbeta repertoire apparently came from expansion with activated donor B cells. Findings come from small patient numbers and require larger validation.

The repertoire was sequenced with immunoSEQ multiplex PCR; TCRdb's copy has only in-frame clones and lacks some. The sample lists about 240,000 clones; around 82% were seen once. CDR3 length equals 15 residues. Between the trimmed V and J ends, which lost 5 bases and 4 bases, there was a span of 12 bases. CDR1 and CDR2 (germline): SEHNR, FQNEAQ (reference sequence). To note about this clone: The target antigen is unknown.

The specimen was CD4+ T cells from blood. The TCR sequence derives from a human donor in good health. J is TRBJ1-6 and V is TRBV7-9, with a weak D call TRBD1 (5 bases). CDR3 loop: CASSPGTEYNSPLHF. In DNA, the CDR3 is TGTGCCAGCAGCCCCGGGACGGAATATAATTCACCCCTCCACTTT.